This TCR beta chain was sequenced in a study of blood T cells in healthy people across ages. Study outcomes and limitations: Higher diversity and more naive CD4+ cells were features of long-lived donors, compared to aged donors.

Caucasian individuals from Russia who were healthy and aged about 6 to 90 acted as donors. Peripheral blood was drawn, approximately 9.4 milliliters per donor. This CDR3 spans 14 amino acids. V shed 2 bases and J shed 0 bases, with 8 bases lying between them. Germline V gene lookup returns CDR1 MDHEN and CDR2 SYDVKM. This clonotype was detected ten times or more. Its specificity is not known. The second PCR ran about 6 to 11 cycles with a sample-barcoded 5' primer and J-beta primers. All samples yielded 2.5 million or more CDR3-containing paired-end reads. MiXCR, applied by TCRdb to the 5' RACE reads, yields one record per CDR3 protein. The table has about 640,000 distinct CDR3 sequences, about 30% seen once.

The gene calls are TRBV28 and TRBJ2-7, with D possibly being TRBD1 (5 bases). The sample taken for sequencing was blood. This receptor was obtained from a woman older than 75 in good health. The CDR3 DNA is TGTGCCAGCAGTTTAGTGGGGCCCTCCTACGAGCAGTACTTC. Amino acid sequence: CASSLVGPSYEQYF.